The clone carrying this T cell receptor beta chain was observed a handful of times. Its antigen is unidentified. The source of the sample is a study of cytomegalovirus exposure and HLA in healthy donors. Study-level background: From some 190 million T cells, an earlier analysis saw approximately 110 million unique TCR beta sequences. Whole-study results and caveats: TCR beta chains associated with HLA were, in a later analysis, more clonally expanded than equally common others. It was assumed in the presence/absence analyses that sequencing depth was roughly uniform across donors.

Both 60 Vbeta primers and 13 Jbeta primers went into the PCR. Source study methods: Later, an analysis found about 77 million unique TCR beta chains, and 10 million to 11 million of these were shared. Data came from immunoSEQ multiplex PCR; TCRdb stores just in-frame clones and leaves some out. That table gives V, J and clone size, and the DNA gave D and trimming. The table includes about 130,000 clones, roughly 78% detected once. Germline-derived CDR1 and CDR2 are LNHDA and SQIVND (reference sequence). The CDR3 has 14 amino acids. Trimming pared 5 bases from V and 0 bases from J, leaving 10 bases between.

The sequenced material came from PBMCs. The chain combines TRBV19 with TRBJ1-1, with unresolved D. This receptor was obtained from a man aged 30-40 years in good health. CDR3 sequence reads: CASSPLAMNTEAFF. CDR3 in DNA: TGTGCCAGTAGTCCCTTAGCAATGAACACTGAAGCTTTCTTT.